This T cell receptor beta chain was documented in a study of CD8+ T cells in alopecia areata. Trimming pared 0 bases from V and 7 bases from J, leaving 20 bases between. The CDR3 runs to 17 residues. Germline CDR1 is MGHRA and CDR2 is YSYEKL. The sequencing template was cDNA reverse transcribed from extracted RNA. Sequencing was performed with immunoSEQ multiplex PCR; in TCRdb, only in-frame clones are kept and a portion is missing. The table lists roughly 120,000 clones, 53% of them singletons. As for treatment: oral pan-JAK inhibitor, 5-10 mg twice daily. The TCR was taken from a human donor with alopecia areata. The chain links TRBV4-1 to TRBJ2-3; D not certain. Sequenced here: CD4+ T cells sorted from blood, sampled at week 4, from a patient treated with tofacitinib. The CDR3 loop is CASSQDSRVGRSYTQYF. The CDR3 DNA reads TGCGCCAGCAGCCAAGACTCCCGAGTAGGCCGGAGCTATACGCAGTATTTT.